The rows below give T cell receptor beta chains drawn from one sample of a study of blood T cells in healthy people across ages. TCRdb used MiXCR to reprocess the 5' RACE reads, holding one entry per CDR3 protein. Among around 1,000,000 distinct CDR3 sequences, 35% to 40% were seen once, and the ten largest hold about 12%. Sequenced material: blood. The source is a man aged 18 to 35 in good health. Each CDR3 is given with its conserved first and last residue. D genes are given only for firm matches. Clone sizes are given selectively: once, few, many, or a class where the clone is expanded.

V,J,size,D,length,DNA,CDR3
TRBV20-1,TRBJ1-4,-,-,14,TGCAGTGCTAGAGGCCAGGGAATATGTGAAAAACTGTTTTTT,CSARGQGICEKLFF
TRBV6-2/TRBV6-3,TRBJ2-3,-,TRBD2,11,TGTGCCAGCAGTTACGAGCGGGGGCAGTATTTT,CASSYERGQYF
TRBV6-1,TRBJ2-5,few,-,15,TGTGCCAGCAGTGAAAACCGGAGGGTACAAGAGACCCAGTACTTC,CASSENRRVQETQYF
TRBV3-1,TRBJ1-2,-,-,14,TGTGCCAGCAGCCAAGTTTTGGCGGATTATGGCTACACCTTC,CASSQVLADYGYTF
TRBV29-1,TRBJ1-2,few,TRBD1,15,TGCAGCGTTTCGACAGGGGGGGATCGCGAGCATGGCTACACCTTC,CSVSTGGDREHGYTF
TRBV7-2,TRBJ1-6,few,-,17,TGTGCCAGCAGCATAGTGGGTCTCAGCTCCTATAATTCACCCCTCCACTTT,CASSIVGLSSYNSPLHF
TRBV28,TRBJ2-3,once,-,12,TGTGCCACAGGGCGTGAGCCAGATACGCAGTATTTT,CATGREPDTQYF
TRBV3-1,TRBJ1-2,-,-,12,TGTGCCAGCAGCCAAGATTTCCGGGGATACACCTTC,CASSQDFRGYTF
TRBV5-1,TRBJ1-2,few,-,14,TGCGCCAGCAGCCGGGACACAACCAGCTATGGCTACACCTTC,CASSRDTTSYGYTF
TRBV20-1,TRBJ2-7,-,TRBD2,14,TGCAGTGCTTTTCGGACTAGCGCAACCTACGAGCAGTACTTC,CSAFRTSATYEQYF
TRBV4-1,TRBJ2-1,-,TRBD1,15,TGCGCCAGCAGCCTTACACAGGGTCGTGGGGACAGTAAGTTCTTC,CASSLTQGRGDSKFF
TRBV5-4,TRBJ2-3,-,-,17,TGTGCCAGCAGCTTTCGGTCGGGGGCTCATAGCACAGATACGCAGTATTTT,CASSFRSGAHSTDTQYF
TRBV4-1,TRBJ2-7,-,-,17,TGCGCCAGCAGCCAAGGTATCCCAGGAGCCGTTCTCTACGAGCAGTACTTC,CASSQGIPGAVLYEQYF
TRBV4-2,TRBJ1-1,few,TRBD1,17,TGTGCCAGCAGCCAGGCCGGGACAGGGCCCCCCTTTGGTGAAGCTTTCTTT,CASSQAGTGPPFGEAFF
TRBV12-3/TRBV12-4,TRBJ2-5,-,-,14,TGTGCCAGCAGGGAGGGGGCGACCAAAGAGACCCAGTACTTC,CASREGATKETQYF
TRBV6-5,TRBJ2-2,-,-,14,TGTGCCAGCAGTTGGGTATCGAGGACCGGGGAGCTGTTTTTT,CASSWVSRTGELFF
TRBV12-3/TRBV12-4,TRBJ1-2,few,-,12,TGTGCCAGCAGTTTAATAGGGAATGGCTACACCTTC,CASSLIGNGYTF
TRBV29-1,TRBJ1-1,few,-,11,TGCAGCGTTATCCGACAGGCTGAAGCTTTCTTT,CSVIRQAEAFF
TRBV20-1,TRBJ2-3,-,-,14,TGCAGTGCTAGATGGGGCGGTTTTGAAGATACGCAGTATTTT,CSARWGGFEDTQYF
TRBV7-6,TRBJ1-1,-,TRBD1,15,TGTGCCAGCAGCAAAGAGACAGGGGGGAACACTGAAGCTTTCTTT,CASSKETGGNTEAFF
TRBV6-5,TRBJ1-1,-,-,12,TGTGCCAGTCATCGGGTGAACACTGAAGCTTTCTTT,CASHRVNTEAFF
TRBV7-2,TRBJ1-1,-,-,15,TGTGCCAGCAGCTCCAGAATACAGGATGGATTTCGAGCTTTCTTT,CASSSRIQDGFRAFF
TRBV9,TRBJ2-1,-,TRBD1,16,TGTGCCAGCAGCCTACTCCGGGACAGCTCCTACAATGAGCAGTTCTTC,CASSLLRDSSYNEQFF
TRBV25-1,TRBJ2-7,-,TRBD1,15,TGTGCCAGCAGTGAATGGACAGGGGTCACCTACGAGCAGTACTTC,CASSEWTGVTYEQYF
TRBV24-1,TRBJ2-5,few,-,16,TGTGCCACCAGTGATTCGGCAGGGGAGGACCCCAATGAGCAGTACTTC,CATSDSAGEDPNEQYF
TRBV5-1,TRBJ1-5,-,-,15,TGCGCCAGCAGCTTGGACGGCGCGGGCAATCAGCCCCAGCATTTT,CASSLDGAGNQPQHF
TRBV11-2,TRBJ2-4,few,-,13,TGTGCCAGCAGGATAACGTCAGGGAACATTCAGTACTTC,CASRITSGNIQYF
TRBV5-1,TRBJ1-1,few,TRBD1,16,TGCGCCAGCAGCGTAGGACAGGGGGAACAGAACACTGAAGCTTTCTTT,CASSVGQGEQNTEAFF
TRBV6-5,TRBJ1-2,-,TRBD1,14,TGTGCCAGCAATACCCCGGGACAGAACTATGGCTACACCTTC,CASNTPGQNYGYTF
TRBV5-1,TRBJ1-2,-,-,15,TGCGCCAGCAGCTTGGCGCTGTCTGGCGCAGTGGGCTACACCTTC,CASSLALSGAVGYTF
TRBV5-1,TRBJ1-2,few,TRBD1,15,TGCGCCAGCAGCTTTGGGGACAGGGATTTCGGTGGCTACACCTTC,CASSFGDRDFGGYTF
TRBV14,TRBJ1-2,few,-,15,TGTGCCAGCAGTTCGACAGGCCGGCTTTACTATGGCTACACCTTC,CASSSTGRLYYGYTF
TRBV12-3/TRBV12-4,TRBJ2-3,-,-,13,TGTGCCAGCTCAGGCCCTAGCAGCAATACGCAGTATTTT,CASSGPSSNTQYF
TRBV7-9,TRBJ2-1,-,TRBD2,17,TGTGCCAGCAGCTTATGGATGGGGGACTATCTGGACAATGAGCAGTTCTTC,CASSLWMGDYLDNEQFF
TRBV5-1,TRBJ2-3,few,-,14,TGCGCCAGCAGCTATCCGGGGGACGGAGATACGCAGTATTTT,CASSYPGDGDTQYF
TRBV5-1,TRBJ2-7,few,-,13,TGCGCCAGCAGCTTGAGTCGGTCGGACGAGCAGTACTTC,CASSLSRSDEQYF
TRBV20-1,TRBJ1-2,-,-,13,TGCAGTGCAAGCAGGGACTGGAGCTATGGCTACACCTTC,CSASRDWSYGYTF
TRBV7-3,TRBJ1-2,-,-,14,TGTGCCAGCGGTGATTCTAGGGCTAACTATGGCTACACCTTC,CASGDSRANYGYTF
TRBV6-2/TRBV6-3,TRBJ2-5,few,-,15,TGTGCCAGCAGTTATTGGAGGAGTGGGCAAGAGACCCAGTACTTC,CASSYWRSGQETQYF
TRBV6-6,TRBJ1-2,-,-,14,TGTGCCAGCAGTTTCGAGGTCGGGGGTTATGGCTACACCTTC,CASSFEVGGYGYTF
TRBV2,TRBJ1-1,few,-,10,TGTGCCAGCATGTCTGGAGAAGCTTTCTTT,CASMSGEAFF
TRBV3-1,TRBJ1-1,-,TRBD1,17,TGTGCCAGCAGCCCCGGACAGGGGGGCTTTAAGAACACTGAAGCTTTCTTT,CASSPGQGGFKNTEAFF